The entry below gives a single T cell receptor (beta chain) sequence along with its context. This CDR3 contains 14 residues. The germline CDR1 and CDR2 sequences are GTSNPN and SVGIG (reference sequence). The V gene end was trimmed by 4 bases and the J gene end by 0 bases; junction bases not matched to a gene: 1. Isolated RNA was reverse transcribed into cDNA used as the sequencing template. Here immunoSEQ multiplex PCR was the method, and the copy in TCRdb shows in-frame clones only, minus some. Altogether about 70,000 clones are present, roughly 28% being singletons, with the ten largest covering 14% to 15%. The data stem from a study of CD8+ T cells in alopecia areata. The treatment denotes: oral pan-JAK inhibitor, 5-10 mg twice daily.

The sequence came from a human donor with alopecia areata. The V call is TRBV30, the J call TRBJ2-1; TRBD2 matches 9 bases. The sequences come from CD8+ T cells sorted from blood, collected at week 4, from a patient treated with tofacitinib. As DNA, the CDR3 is TGTGCCTGGAATAGCGGGAGCTCCTACAATGAGCAGTTCTTC. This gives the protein CAWNSGSSYNEQFF. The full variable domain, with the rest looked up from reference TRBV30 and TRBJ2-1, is SQTIHQWPATLVQPVGSPLSLECTVEGTSNPNLYWYRQAAGRGLQLLFYSVGIGQISSEVPQNLSASRPQDRQFILSSKKLLLSDSGFYLCAWNSGSSYNEQFFGPGTRLTVL.